This T cell receptor (beta chain) was identified during a study of blood T cell repertoires in COVID-19. The study recruited people aged 18 to 89 years across approximately 25 US areas. CDR3 size: 14 residues. The V end was cut by 1 base, the J end by 4 bases, with 10 bases between. Looked up from germline, CDR1 is MGHRA and CDR2 is YSYEKL. Repertoires were generated with immunoSEQ multiplex PCR, while TCRdb's copy carries only in-frame clones and drops some. This table has some 230,000 clones, approximately 92% appearing once. This receptor was taken from a woman aged 18 to 35 in a cohort exposed to, infected with or recovered from COVID-19 (not recorded which). J is TRBJ1-2 and V is TRBV4-1, with TRBD1 as a possible D gene (5 bases). Input material: PBMCs or T cells enriched from blood (not recorded which). In nucleotides, the CDR3 is TGCGCCAGCAGCCAAGGGGTAGACAGCTATGGCTACACCTTC. This gives the protein CASSQGVDSYGYTF.